This T cell receptor beta chain emerged from a study of OX40 agonist ivuxolimab in advanced cancers. Study details: People who had prior anti-PD-1, anti-PD-L1 or anti-CTLA-4 therapy could take part, and about 40% had some.

Study-level findings and limits: Antigens targeted by the expanded peripheral T cells were not determined.

The CDR3 extends over 16 amino acids. Germline V gives CDR1 LGHNA, CDR2 YNFKEQ. Trimming took 1 base from V and 5 from J; bases not matched to a gene: 8. On this clone: Its specificity is unknown.

Researchers took blood at baseline, on cycle 4 day 1, and on cycle 7 day 1. Method: immunoSEQ multiplex PCR; TCRdb's copy keeps in-frame clones and lacks some. The sample has tens of thousands of clones, about 95% seen once; the top ten hold roughly 11%. The rearrangement links TRBV4-2 to TRBJ2-5; TRBD2 matches at 9 bases. The sequences come from CD4+ or CD8+ T cells sorted from blood, collected in a trial of the OX40 agonist ivuxolimab. The sequence derives from an adult with an advanced solid tumor such as melanoma, head and neck, liver or kidney cancer. This chain's CDR3 is CASSQASSGRWETQYF. DNA of the CDR3: TGTGCCAGCAGCCAAGCTTCCAGCGGGAGGTGGGAGACCCAGTACTTC.